This TCR beta chain was obtained from a study of molecular identifiers for immune sequencing clone quantification. Regarding the study as a whole: Over 97% of effector molecules, yet under 1% of naive-cell molecules, were held by clones above 20 RNA copies. Investigators reportedly could detect spiked Jurkat TCR RNA from one cell among about a million naive cells.

The use of previously described methods and listed TCR primers produced the bulk TCR libraries. In TCRdb, the PCR reads were re-called with MiXCR into one record per CDR3 protein. The sample gives around 470,000 distinct CDR3 sequences, 20% to 25% of which show up once; under 0.85% is in the top ten. A word on this clonotype: Its target is unknown. The missing conserved phenylalanine or tryptophan at the end of this CDR3 makes a read error likely.

The CDR3 length is 14 residues. Germline V gene data show CDR1 as MDHEN and CDR2 as SYDVKM. V was clipped by 3 bases and J by 4 bases; unmatched bases: 5. The chain employs TRBV28 and TRBJ1-1; 7 nucleotides agree with TRBD1. The source is a human donor in good health. Some libraries in this study had Jurkat cell RNA spiked in. The specimen was naive CD8+ T cells from blood, with Jurkat cell RNA spiked in. The subset denotes: FACS-sorted CD8+CD4-CCR7+CD45RA+ naive T cells. As DNA, the CDR3 is TGTGCCAGCAGTTTGGTTAGGGGGCGCACTGAAGCTTTCCTT. Amino acids: CASSLVRGRTEAFL.